This T cell receptor (beta chain) emerged from a study of patients and donors after allogeneic stem cell transplantation. TCRdb called the RT-PCR reads again in MiXCR, with one record for every CDR3 protein. Found here are some 40,000 distinct CDR3 sequences, 25% to 35% of them singletons; the top ten hold 60% to 80%. CDR1 is LNHNV and CDR2 is YYDKDF in the germline V gene (reference sequence). The CDR3 has 16 residues. Trimming took 3 bases from V and 4 from J, leaving 18 bases between them. This TCR came from a human donor who was either an allogeneic HSCT recipient or a stem cell or donor lymphocyte infusion donor (not recorded which). It is not recorded whose cells these are; they may come from a transplant donor. Sequencing used blood, either unsorted or a sorted T cell fraction (not recorded which). The chain links TRBV15 to TRBJ2-5; D may be TRBD1 (6 bases). The CDR3 protein is CATSRASGVWGETQYF. The CDR3 nucleotides read TGTGCCACCAGCAGGGCTTCAGGGGTCTGGGGAGAGACCCAGTACTTC.